These T cell receptor beta chains were read from a single sample in a study of cytomegalovirus exposure and HLA in healthy donors. Clones were read by immunoSEQ multiplex PCR, and TCRdb kept only the in-frame ones, dropping some. Found here are about 250,000 clones, approximately 84% of them singletons; the top ten hold 0.2% to 0.25%. Sequencing was carried out using PBMCs. The source of these receptors is a girl aged 2 to 10 in good health and CMV-seronegative. CDR3s include the opening cysteine and the closing phenylalanine or tryptophan. The order of the fields is J gene, V gene, clone size, D gene, CDR3 protein, CDR3 DNA. A D gene is named only where the DNA matches it firmly. The size of a clone is reported for some rows only, either as once, few or many, or as a class for expanded clones.

J: TRBJ1-1; V: TRBV19; size: few; D: TRBD1; CDR3: CASSIPGTGFPPSAFF; DNA: TGTGCCAGTAGTATCCCCGGGACAGGGTTCCCTCCTTCGGCTTTCTTT
J: TRBJ1-4; V: TRBV4-1; size: -; D: -; CDR3: CASSQVNDWREEVEKLFF; DNA: TGCGCCAGCAGCCAAGTAAATGATTGGCGGGAGGAGGTTGAAAAACTGTTTTTT
J: TRBJ2-7; V: TRBV5-6; size: once; D: TRBD1; CDR3: CASSTDRGIPYEQYF; DNA: TGTGCCAGCAGCACGGACAGGGGAATACCCTACGAGCAGTACTTC
J: TRBJ2-3; V: TRBV7-3; size: -; D: -; CDR3: CASSLTLGGDTQYF; DNA: TGTGCCAGCAGCTTAACTCTCGGGGGAGATACGCAGTATTTT
J: TRBJ2-2; V: TRBV2; size: -; D: -; CDR3: CASSEGRGNTGELFF; DNA: TGTGCCAGCAGTGAAGGACGGGGGAACACCGGGGAGCTGTTTTTT
J: TRBJ2-7; V: TRBV27; size: -; D: TRBD1; CDR3: CASRRDRVTSYEQYF; DNA: TGTGCCAGCAGAAGGGACAGGGTCACCTCCTACGAGCAGTACTTC
J: TRBJ1-1; V: TRBV5-1; size: -; D: -; CDR3: CASSIGRGNTEAFF; DNA: TGCGCCAGCAGCATCGGACGGGGGAACACTGAAGCTTTCTTT
J: TRBJ1-6; V: TRBV10-3; size: -; D: -; CDR3: CAISESTSNNSPLHF; DNA: TGTGCCATCAGTGAGTCTACTTCCAATAATTCACCCCTCCACTTT
J: TRBJ2-1; V: TRBV5-1; size: -; D: TRBD2; CDR3: CASSLGGGGLSYNEQFF; DNA: TGCGCCAGCAGCTTGGGGGGGGGAGGGCTATCCTACAATGAGCAGTTCTTC
J: TRBJ1-4; V: TRBV6-4; size: -; D: TRBD1; CDR3: CASSATGVRSEKLFF; DNA: TGTGCCAGCAGCGCCACAGGGGTGAGGAGTGAAAAACTGTTTTTT
J: TRBJ2-2; V: TRBV11-2; size: -; D: -; CDR3: CASSLRRSSLNTGELFF; DNA: TGTGCCAGCAGCCTTAGGAGGTCTAGCCTGAACACCGGGGAGCTGTTTTTT
J: TRBJ2-2; V: TRBV25-1; size: -; D: -; CDR3: CASSDRITGELFF; DNA: TGTGCCAGCAGTGACAGAATCACCGGGGAGCTGTTTTTT
J: TRBJ2-5; V: TRBV6-1; size: -; D: TRBD2; CDR3: CAIGAGSGKQETQYF; DNA: TGTGCCATCGGCGCGGGGAGCGGGAAGCAAGAGACCCAGTACTTC
J: TRBJ2-5; V: TRBV7-9; size: -; D: -; CDR3: CASSPPVYQETQYF; DNA: TGTGCCAGCAGCCCGCCGGTGTACCAAGAGACCCAGTACTTC
J: TRBJ1-5; V: TRBV11-2; size: -; D: -; CDR3: CASSRDAGGGQPQHF; DNA: TGTGCCAGCAGCCGCGATGCTGGGGGCGGTCAGCCCCAGCATTTT
J: TRBJ2-1; V: TRBV27; size: once; D: TRBD2; CDR3: CASSLLLAGGRNEQFF; DNA: TGTGCCAGCAGTCTCCTACTAGCGGGGGGGAGGAATGAGCAGTTCTTC
J: TRBJ2-7; V: TRBV27; size: -; D: -; CDR3: CASSFTSSGNEQYF; DNA: TGTGCCAGCAGTTTTACTAGTAGTGGAAACGAGCAGTACTTC
J: TRBJ1-2; V: TRBV27; size: -; D: -; CDR3: CASSLYGSPSYGYTF; DNA: TGTGCCAGCAGTTTATATGGCAGTCCAAGCTATGGCTACACCTTC
J: TRBJ1-6; V: TRBV6-5; size: -; D: -; CDR3: CASSYSKGWLGSPLHF; DNA: TGTGCCAGCAGTTACTCGAAGGGGTGGTTAGGTTCACCCCTCCACTTT
J: TRBJ1-1; V: TRBV29-1; size: -; D: -; CDR3: CSVARGVGNTEAFF; DNA: TGCAGCGTTGCCAGGGGAGTAGGGAACACTGAAGCTTTCTTT
J: TRBJ1-1; V: TRBV20-1; size: few; D: -; CDR3: CSGGGVTEAFF; DNA: TGCAGTGGGGGCGGGGTAACTGAAGCTTTCTTT
J: TRBJ2-2; V: TRBV5-1; size: -; D: TRBD1; CDR3: CASSEPGGSNTGELFF; DNA: TGCGCCAGCAGCGAACCAGGGGGCAGTAACACCGGGGAGCTGTTTTTT
J: TRBJ2-2; V: TRBV10-1; size: -; D: -; CDR3: CASSSRLESGELFF; DNA: TGCGCCAGCAGTTCTAGACTAGAGTCCGGGGAGCTGTTTTTT
J: TRBJ2-5; V: TRBV5-5; size: -; D: -; CDR3: CASSYLTQETQYF; DNA: TGTGCCAGCAGCTATTTGACTCAAGAGACCCAGTACTTC
J: TRBJ2-5; V: TRBV5-1; size: -; D: TRBD1; CDR3: CASSLDRGSREQYF; DNA: TGCGCCAGCAGCTTAGACAGGGGGAGTCGGGAGCAGTACTTC
J: TRBJ2-7; V: TRBV27; size: -; D: TRBD1; CDR3: CASSSPRTGRGYEQYF; DNA: TGTGCCAGCAGTTCTCCCAGGACAGGGAGAGGCTACGAGCAGTACTTC
J: TRBJ2-2; V: TRBV4-2; size: -; D: -; CDR3: CASSQDLMGGTGELFF; DNA: TGTGCCAGCAGCCAAGATTTGATGGGGGGTACCGGGGAGCTGTTTTTT
J: TRBJ1-1; V: TRBV5-6; size: -; D: -; CDR3: CASSLLGHDRSGTEAFF; DNA: TGTGCCAGCAGCTTGTTGGGCCACGACAGATCGGGCACTGAAGCTTTCTTT
J: TRBJ1-6; V: TRBV30; size: once; D: TRBD1; CDR3: CAWSGDLGGKSPLHF; DNA: TGTGCCTGGAGTGGAGATCTAGGGGGCAAGTCACCCCTCCACTTT
J: TRBJ2-1; V: TRBV10-2; size: -; D: TRBD2; CDR3: CASSEGLAYYNEQFF; DNA: TGCGCCAGCAGTGAGGGACTAGCGTATTACAATGAGCAGTTCTTC
J: TRBJ2-3; V: TRBV5-1; size: -; D: TRBD2; CDR3: CASSFSAGGPEGTQYF; DNA: TGCGCCAGCAGCTTCAGCGCGGGGGGGCCGGAGGGTACGCAGTATTTT
J: TRBJ2-1; V: TRBV7-8; size: -; D: TRBD2; CDR3: CASSSRGGRSYNEQFF; DNA: TGTGCCAGCAGCAGCCGGGGGGGGCGCTCCTACAATGAGCAGTTCTTC
J: TRBJ1-5; V: TRBV5-6; size: -; D: -; CDR3: CASSFYGGGPYSNQPQHF; DNA: TGTGCCAGCAGCTTTTACGGGGGGGGACCATATAGCAATCAGCCCCAGCATTTT
J: TRBJ1-5; V: TRBV2; size: once; D: -; CDR3: CASSDIFNSDQPQHF; DNA: TGTGCCAGCAGTGACATATTTAATAGCGATCAGCCCCAGCATTTT
J: TRBJ2-2; V: TRBV4-2; size: -; D: TRBD1; CDR3: CASSQRGQGNTGELFF; DNA: TGTGCCAGCAGCCAACGAGGACAGGGGAACACCGGGGAGCTGTTTTTT
J: TRBJ1-3; V: TRBV11-2; size: -; D: -; CDR3: CASSLDTGIRVTIYF; DNA: TGTGCCAGCAGCTTAGACACAGGGATCAGGGTCACCATATATTTT
J: TRBJ1-2; V: TRBV5-5; size: few; D: -; CDR3: CASTPRSGTAGDGYTF; DNA: TGTGCCAGCACCCCCCGGTCGGGGACTGCGGGGGATGGCTACACCTTC
J: TRBJ1-6; V: TRBV10-3; size: -; D: TRBD1; CDR3: CAIRGTGSNSPLHF; DNA: TGTGCCATCAGGGGGACAGGCTCTAATTCACCCCTCCACTTT
J: TRBJ2-5; V: TRBV5-1; size: once; D: TRBD2; CDR3: CASSAGGRETQYF; DNA: TGCGCCAGCAGCGCGGGGGGGCGGGAGACCCAGTACTTC
J: TRBJ2-2; V: TRBV19; size: -; D: -; CDR3: CASRVRDEPLNTGELFF; DNA: TGTGCCAGTAGGGTCCGAGATGAGCCCCTCAACACCGGGGAGCTGTTTTTT
J: TRBJ1-2; V: TRBV6-6; size: -; D: TRBD1; CDR3: CASSSSRDSLYGYTF; DNA: TGTGCCAGCAGTTCGAGCCGGGACAGCCTCTATGGCTACACCTTC
J: TRBJ1-5; V: TRBV5-1; size: -; D: TRBD1; CDR3: CASSLEDRANQPQHF; DNA: TGCGCCAGCAGCTTGGAAGACAGGGCTAATCAGCCCCAGCATTTT
J: TRBJ1-1; V: TRBV6-4; size: -; D: -; CDR3: CASSDDEVRMNTEAFF; DNA: TGTGCCAGCAGTGACGATGAGGTGCGGATGAACACTGAAGCTTTCTTT
J: TRBJ2-1; V: TRBV7-2; size: -; D: TRBD2; CDR3: CASSPRPGLASDEQFF; DNA: TGTGCCAGCAGCCCCCGACCGGGACTAGCGTCGGATGAGCAGTTCTTC
J: TRBJ1-2; V: TRBV2; size: -; D: TRBD1; CDR3: CASSGQGANYGYTF; DNA: TGTGCCAGCAGCGGACAGGGGGCAAACTATGGCTACACCTTC
J: TRBJ1-1; V: TRBV10-1; size: few; D: -; CDR3: CASRPTGVTEAFF; DNA: TGCGCCAGTCGACCGACCGGGGTCACTGAAGCTTTCTTT
J: TRBJ2-2; V: TRBV10-2; size: -; D: -; CDR3: CASSAPWGPGELFF; DNA: TGCGCCAGCAGTGCGCCTTGGGGCCCCGGGGAGCTGTTTTTT
J: TRBJ1-5; V: TRBV5-1; size: -; D: -; CDR3: CASSLGQVASNQPQHF; DNA: TGCGCCAGCAGCTTGGGCCAGGTGGCTAGCAATCAGCCCCAGCATTTT